This record looks at one T cell receptor (beta chain) sequence and its context. CDR1 is SGHTA and CDR2 is FQGNSA in the germline V gene. CDR3 length: 15 residues. The V end was cut by 5 bases, the J end by 3 bases, with 16 bases between. This entry belongs to a study of CD8+CD57+ T cells in acquired aplastic anemia. Selection for sequencing was limited to patients who had shown CD8+CD57+ cell expansion by flow cytometry. Profiling of TCR beta VDJ combinations and CDR3 sequences used genomic DNA as template. TCRdb re-derived calls from the reads in MiXCR, one entry per CDR3 protein. This table has 150,000 or so distinct CDR3 sequences, 48% appearing once.

The source of this sequence is a human donor with aplastic anemia. The sequencing sample was made of sorted CD4+, CD8+, or CD8+CD57+ T cells (not recorded which) from PBMCs. The chain is built from TRBV7-2 and TRBJ2-5; D is undetermined. Written as DNA, the CDR3 is TGTGCCAGCAGCCCCTATAAGGCACCTAAAGAGACCCAGTACTTC. This encodes CASSPYKAPKETQYF. Using reference TRBV7-2 and TRBJ2-5 for the parts outside the CDR3, the full variable domain is GAGVSQSPSNKVTEKGKDVELRCDPISGHTALYWYRQSLGQGLEFLIYFQGNSAPDKSGLPSDRFSAERTGGSVSTLTIQRTQQEDSAVYLCASSPYKAPKETQYFGPGTRLLVL.